This T cell receptor beta chain originates from a study of T cell responses to AZD1222 COVID-19 vaccine (dated by TCRdb to 2020 to 2022). Regarding the study in general: AZD1222 recipients with second doses at about 4 weeks or about 12 weeks were pooled, because spike-specific TCR depth and breadth did not differ between schedules. TCR sequencing covered 230 to 250 trial participants: about 210 given two doses of AZD1222 and 26 given two doses of MenACWY control vaccine. Enrollment into the trials was organized by age into subgroups of 18-55, 56-69 and 70-plus years, and those subgroups contained around 150, 28 and 57 TCR-sequenced participants, respectively.

What the time point label conveys for this sample: baseline before first vaccination. Vaccinee samples were obtained from the UK trials COV001 and COV002, which included a single-blind randomized controlled phase 2/3 trial of AZD1222 (ChAdOx1 nCoV-19) in healthy adults. For TCRbeta chain sequencing, PBMC samples were collected from trial participants at day 0 and at day 28 after the second dose. Remarks on this clone: Its antigen target is currently unknown. The sample holds no much larger clone one base away, and base qualities are not on file.

General study outcomes and caveats: After two AZD1222 doses, both the breadth and the depth of spike-specific TCRs were significantly higher than at day 0 and than in MenACWY recipients. The 56-69-year group was small, and its depth increase did not reach significance, likely because of low power. Participants were mostly white British and included more females than males, and it was suggested by the authors that clonal diversity may have been underestimated. The vaccine-associated CD4 TCRs covered the entire spike protein, and the dominant responses fell in regions 160-218 and 743-854. Because no day 14 peak-response samples were available, the repertoires could be characterized only after the peak T cell response. Epitopes outside the regions mutated in the B.1.351 and B.1.1.7 variants were reportedly recognized by nearly half of the unique spike-specific TCRs. Conclusions about previously exposed vaccinees are limited, since just a handful of AZD1222 recipients were seropositive for SARS-CoV-2 at baseline.

V is pruned by 7 bases and J by 3 bases, leaving 1 base of the junction without a gene match. The germline V gene provides CDR1 MNHEY and CDR2 SVGAGI. From its cysteine to its phenylalanine, the CDR3 spans 13 amino acids. This entry keeps only the CDR3 DNA: 39 bases, framed from base 1. The CDR3 regions of human TCRbeta chains were subjected to immunosequencing. Per the authors' processing: Repertoire TCRs were checked for matches against a reference library of SARS-CoV-2-specific TCRs that had been generated using the MIRA antigen-specificity platform. Breadth was defined as the fraction of unique TCRs that were SARS-CoV-2-associated. Depth was defined as the fraction of total T cells that were SARS-CoV-2-associated. Using the MIRA data, each spike-specific TCR was assigned both to the spike region to which the TCR was reactive and to a CD4 or CD8 class. Log10-transformed breadth and depth values were compared by one-way ANOVA with Sidak's multiple comparisons tests. What TCRdb holds here is the immuneACCESS table cut down to in-frame rearrangements. Part of the clones is not present; checked against another copy, under half of the missing clones reflect an unresolved V gene, and the others are unexplained. Clonal size and the V and J genes are those of that table, whereas D and trimming came from the DNA. Here the sample has 110,000 or so clones; 80% to 90% occur a single time. The ten top clones hold about 8.6% of the sample.

The sample consisted of peripheral blood, taken on day 0 of AZD1222 vaccination. Here the chain combines TRBV6-5 and TRBJ2-5, with 11 bases matching TRBD2. The sequence came from an adult in good health. The DNA reads TGTGCCAGCATAGCGGGGGGGGAAGAGACCCAGTACTTC. It codes for CASIAGGEETQYF.